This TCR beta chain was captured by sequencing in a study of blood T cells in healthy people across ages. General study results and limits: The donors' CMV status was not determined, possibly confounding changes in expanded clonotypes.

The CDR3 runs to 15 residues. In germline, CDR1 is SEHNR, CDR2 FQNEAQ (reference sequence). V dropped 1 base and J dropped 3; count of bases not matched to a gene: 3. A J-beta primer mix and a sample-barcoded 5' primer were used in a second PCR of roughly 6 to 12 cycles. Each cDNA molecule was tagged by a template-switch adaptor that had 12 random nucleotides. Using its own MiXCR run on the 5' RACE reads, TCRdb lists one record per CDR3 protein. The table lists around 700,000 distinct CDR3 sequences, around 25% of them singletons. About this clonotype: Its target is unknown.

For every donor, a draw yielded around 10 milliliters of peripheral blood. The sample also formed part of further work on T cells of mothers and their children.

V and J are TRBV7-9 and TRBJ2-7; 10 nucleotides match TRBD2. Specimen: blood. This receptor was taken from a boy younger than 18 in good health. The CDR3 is CASSLGGTSVYEQYF. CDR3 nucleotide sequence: TGTGCCAGCAGCTTAGGGGGGACTAGCGTCTACGAGCAGTACTTC.